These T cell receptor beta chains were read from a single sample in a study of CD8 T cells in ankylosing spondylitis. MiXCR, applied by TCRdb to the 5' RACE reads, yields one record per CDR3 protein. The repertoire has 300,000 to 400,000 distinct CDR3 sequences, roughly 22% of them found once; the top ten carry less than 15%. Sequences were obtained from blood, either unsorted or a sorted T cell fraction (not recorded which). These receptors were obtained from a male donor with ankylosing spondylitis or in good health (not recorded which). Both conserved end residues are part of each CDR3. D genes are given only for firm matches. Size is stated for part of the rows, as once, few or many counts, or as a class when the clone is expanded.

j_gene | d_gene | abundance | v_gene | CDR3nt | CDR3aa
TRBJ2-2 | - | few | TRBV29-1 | TGCAGCGTTGCGGGACAGAACACCGGGGAGCTGTTTTTT | CSVAGQNTGELFF
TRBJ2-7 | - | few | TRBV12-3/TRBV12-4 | TGTGCCAGCAGTTTTTACGGGATGAGCTCCTACGAGCAGTACTTC | CASSFYGMSSYEQYF
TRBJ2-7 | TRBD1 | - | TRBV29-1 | TGCAGCGTTGTTGATCTGGACAGGGGGTCTTCCTACGAGCAGTACTTC | CSVVDLDRGSSYEQYF
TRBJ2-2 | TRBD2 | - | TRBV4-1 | TGCGCCAGCCGACAACTACAAGCGGGGACCACCGGGGAGCTGTTTTTT | CASRQLQAGTTGELFF
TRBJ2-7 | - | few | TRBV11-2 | TGTGCCAGCAGCCCCGAGGAAGGGGGCGGAGGGGGAAGATTTTGGCAGTACTTC | CASSPEEGGGGGRFWQYF
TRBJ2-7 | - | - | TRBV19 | TGTGCCAGTAGTCACCGGTCCACCCCCCACGAGCAGTACTTC | CASSHRSTPHEQYF
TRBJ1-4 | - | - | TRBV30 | TGTGCCTGGAGCGTACTTGGTGAAAAACTGTTTTTT | CAWSVLGEKLFF
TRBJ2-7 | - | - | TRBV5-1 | TGCGCCAGCAGCTTATTGTATGTGGGGTCATCCTACGAGCAGTACTTC | CASSLLYVGSSYEQYF
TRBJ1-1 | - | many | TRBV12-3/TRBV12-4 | TGTGCCAGCACCCTTGCGGCTGAAGCTTTCTTT | CASTLAAEAFF
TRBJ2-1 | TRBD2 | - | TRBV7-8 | TGTGCCAGCAGCTTAGGCGGGGGGGACAATGAGCAGTTCTTC | CASSLGGGDNEQFF
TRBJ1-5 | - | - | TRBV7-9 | TGTGCCAGCAGCTCAAGTACCCGGACCGCTAGCAATCAGCCCCAGCATTTT | CASSSSTRTASNQPQHF
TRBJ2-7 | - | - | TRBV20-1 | TGCAGTGCTAGAGAGGAAACAAGGTACTACGAGCAGTACTTC | CSAREETRYYEQYF
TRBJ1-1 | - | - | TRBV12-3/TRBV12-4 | TGTGCCAGCAGTTTAGAGTACAGTCAAACTGAAGCTTTCTTT | CASSLEYSQTEAFF
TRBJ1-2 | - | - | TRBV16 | TGTGCCAGCAGCCACCCCGGGCATGGCTACACCTTC | CASSHPGHGYTF
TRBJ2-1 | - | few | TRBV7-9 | TGTGCCAGCAGCTTAGAAGGGGCAGGGGTACGTGAGCAGTTCTTC | CASSLEGAGVREQFF
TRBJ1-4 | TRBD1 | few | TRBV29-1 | TGCAGCGTGGCGACCGGGACAGGGAATGAAAAACTGTTTTTT | CSVATGTGNEKLFF
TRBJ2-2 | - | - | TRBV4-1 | TGCGCCAGCAGCCCCCGCGCTTCCACCGGGGAGCTGTTTTTT | CASSPRASTGELFF
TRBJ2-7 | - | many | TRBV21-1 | TGTGCCAGCAGCGCACGGGACGTCCTTCACGGGTACGAGCAGTACTTC | CASSARDVLHGYEQYF
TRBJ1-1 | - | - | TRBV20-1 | TGCAGTGCTAGAGATACCAGGGGCGCGGACACTGAAGCTTTCTTT | CSARDTRGADTEAFF
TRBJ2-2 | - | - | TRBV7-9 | TGTGCCAGCAGCTTAGTGTCCGGCGGGGAGCTGTTTTTT | CASSLVSGGELFF
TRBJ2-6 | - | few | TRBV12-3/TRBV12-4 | TGTGCCAGCAGTTTTAAGACCTCTGGGGCCAACGTCCTGACTTTC | CASSFKTSGANVLTF
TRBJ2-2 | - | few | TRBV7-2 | TGTGCCAGCAGCTTAGCGACCTACACCGGGGAGCTGTTTTTT | CASSLATYTGELFF
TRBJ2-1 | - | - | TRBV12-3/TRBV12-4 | TGTGCCAGCACCCTCGGGGCAGGGGGGGTCCACGAGCAGTTCTTC | CASTLGAGGVHEQFF
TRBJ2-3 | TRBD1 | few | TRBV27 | TGTGCCAGCAGTTTTGGGACAGGGGCCACAGATACGCAGTATTTT | CASSFGTGATDTQYF
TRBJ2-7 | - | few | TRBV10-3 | TGTGCCATCTGGGGCGGAATGGGGGAGCAGTACTTC | CAIWGGMGEQYF
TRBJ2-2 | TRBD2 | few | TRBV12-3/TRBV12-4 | TGTGCCAGCAGACTAGGGACTAGCGGACCGAACACCGGGGAGCTGTTTTTT | CASRLGTSGPNTGELFF
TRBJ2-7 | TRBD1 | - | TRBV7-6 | TGTGCCAGCAGGTCCGGGACAGGGGGGGTCTACGAGCAGTACTTC | CASRSGTGGVYEQYF
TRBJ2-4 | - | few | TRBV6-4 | TGTGCCAGCAGTCAGACAGCTATTGAGAACATTCAGTACTTC | CASSQTAIENIQYF
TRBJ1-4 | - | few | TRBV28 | TGTGCCAGCAGACCCGGGACGGCGGCTGAAAAACTGTTTTTT | CASRPGTAAEKLFF
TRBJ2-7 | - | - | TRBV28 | TGTGCCAGCAGCGGAGACAGCCGCGGTCCGTACGAGCAGTACTTC | CASSGDSRGPYEQYF
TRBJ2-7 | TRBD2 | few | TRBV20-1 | TGCAGTGCTAGAGGGGAGAGGACTAGCGGGGGGCGGCAGCAGTACTTC | CSARGERTSGGRQQYF
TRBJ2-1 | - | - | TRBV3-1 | TGTGCCAGCAGCCATTCGCAGGGAGGCGATGAGCAGTTCTTC | CASSHSQGGDEQFF
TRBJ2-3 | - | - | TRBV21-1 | TGTGCCAGCACCACTAGCGGGGGAACAGATACGCAGTATTTT | CASTTSGGTDTQYF
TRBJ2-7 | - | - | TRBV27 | TGTGCCAGCAGTTTATTGCCAGCGGCCTCCTACGAGCAGTACTTC | CASSLLPAASYEQYF
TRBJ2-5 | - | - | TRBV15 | TGTGCCACCAGCACCCACCCAGGCAACCAAGAGACCCAGTACTTC | CATSTHPGNQETQYF
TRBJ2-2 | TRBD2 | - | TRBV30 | TGTGCCTGGACCCACGGGACTAGCAACACCGGGGAGCTGTTTTTT | CAWTHGTSNTGELFF
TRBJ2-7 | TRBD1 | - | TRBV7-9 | TGTGCCAGCAGCCGTTCGGGACAGGGTCTAACCGAGCAGTACTTC | CASSRSGQGLTEQYF
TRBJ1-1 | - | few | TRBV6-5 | TGTGCCAGCAGTTCCATCAGGTTCGAGGCTTTCTTT | CASSSIRFEAFF
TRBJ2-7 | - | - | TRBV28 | TGTGCCAGCAGTTTAAGCCTGGAGACCGCCTACGAGCAGTACTTC | CASSLSLETAYEQYF
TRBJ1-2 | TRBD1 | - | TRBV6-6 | TGTGCCAGCATTGGGACAGAAAACTATGGCTACACCTTC | CASIGTENYGYTF
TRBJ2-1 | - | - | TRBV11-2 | TGTGCCAGCAGCTTCGATGAGCAGTTCTTC | CASSFDEQFF
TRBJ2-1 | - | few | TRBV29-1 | TGCAGCGTCCCGGGACCCAACTCCTACAATGAGCAGTTCTTC | CSVPGPNSYNEQFF
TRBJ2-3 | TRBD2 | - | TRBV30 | TGTGCCTGGCTAGCGGCTAGCACAGATACGCAGTATTTT | CAWLAASTDTQYF
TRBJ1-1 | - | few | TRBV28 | TGTGCCAGCACCCGATTCGACAGGAACACTGAAGCTTTCTTT | CASTRFDRNTEAFF
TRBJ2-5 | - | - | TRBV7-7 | TGTGCCAGCAGCTTAAGATCCATACAAGAGACCCAGTACTTC | CASSLRSIQETQYF
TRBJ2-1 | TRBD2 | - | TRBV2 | TGTGCCAGCGACGCTAGCGGGGGGGCCCCTGAGCAGTTCTTC | CASDASGGAPEQFF
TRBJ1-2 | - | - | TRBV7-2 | TGTGCCAGCAGCTTGGAGAATTACCCTTTTGGGGGCTACACCTTC | CASSLENYPFGGYTF
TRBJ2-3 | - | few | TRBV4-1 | TGCGCCAGCAGCTCAGAACGAGCAGGGGGGGCGTATTTAGATACGCAGTATTTT | CASSSERAGGAYLDTQYF
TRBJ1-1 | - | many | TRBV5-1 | TGCGCCAGCAGCTTGGCGGAGGGGTACACTGAAGCTTTCTTT | CASSLAEGYTEAFF
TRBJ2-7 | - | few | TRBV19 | TGTGCCAGTAGTGTAGCCGGGCCTCCATACGAGCAGTACTTC | CASSVAGPPYEQYF
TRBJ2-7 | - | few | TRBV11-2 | TGTGCCAGCAGCTTAGGTCCGGGGACCTCCTACGAGCAGTACTTC | CASSLGPGTSYEQYF
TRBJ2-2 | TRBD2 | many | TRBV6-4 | TGTGCCAGCAGTCTAGCGGGGGATACCGGGGAGCTGTTTTTT | CASSLAGDTGELFF
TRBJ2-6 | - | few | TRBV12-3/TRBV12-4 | TGTGCCAGCAGTCACCTAGAAGGCCCTGGGGCCAACGTCCTGACTTTC | CASSHLEGPGANVLTF
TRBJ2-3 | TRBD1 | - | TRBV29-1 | TGCAGCGTTGTTCCGGTGGAGCCCCGGGACAGGGGCACAGATACGCAGTATTTT | CSVVPVEPRDRGTDTQYF